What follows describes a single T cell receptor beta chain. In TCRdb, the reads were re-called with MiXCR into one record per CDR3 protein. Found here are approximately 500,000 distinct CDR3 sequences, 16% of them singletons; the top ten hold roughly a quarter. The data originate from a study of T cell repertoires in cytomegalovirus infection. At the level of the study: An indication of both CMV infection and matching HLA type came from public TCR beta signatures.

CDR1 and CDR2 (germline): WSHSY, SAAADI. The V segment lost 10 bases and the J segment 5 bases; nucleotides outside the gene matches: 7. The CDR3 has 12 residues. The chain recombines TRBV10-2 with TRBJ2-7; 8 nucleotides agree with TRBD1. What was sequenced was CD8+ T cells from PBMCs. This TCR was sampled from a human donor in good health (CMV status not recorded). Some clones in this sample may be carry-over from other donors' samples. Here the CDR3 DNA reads TGCGCCACCCGACAGGGGACGGACGAGCAGTACTTC. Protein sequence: CATRQGTDEQYF.